A single sample is the source of the 3 T cell receptor beta chains below, sequenced in a study of monozygotic twins with inflammatory bowel disease. After re-calling the 5' RACE reads, TCRdb lists one entry per CDR3 protein, DNA absent. The sample totals roughly 100,000 distinct CDR3 sequences. Source material: blood. The receptors stem from a human donor with ulcerative colitis or Crohn's disease, or a healthy co-twin of an affected twin (not recorded which).

The chain employs TRBV6-1 and TRBJ1-2. The CDR3 is 15 residues long. Germline CDR1 MNHNS, CDR2 SASEGT. CDR3 protein: CASRTGKQTNYGYTF.

V usage is TRBV20-1 and J usage is TRBJ2-7; TCRdb lists TRBD1, though no DNA is available to test this call. The length of the CDR3 is 15 residues. CDR1 and CDR2 from the germline V gene are DFQATT and SNEGSKA (reference sequence). CDR3 protein: CSAPGRDRGSYEQYF.

The chain combines TRBV7-2 with TRBJ2-5; TCRdb's assignment of TRBD1 cannot be checked, as there is no DNA. CDR3 length equals 19 residues. The germline V gene has CDR1 SGHTA and CDR2 FQGNSA. Here the CDR3 reads CASSSGPVQQSKGEETQYF.